This T cell receptor (beta chain) stems from a study of CD8+ T cells in alopecia areata. Per germline, CDR1 MNHEY and CDR2 SMNVEV (reference sequence). The CDR3 spans 14 residues. V lost 5 bases and J 4 bases, leaving 11 bases between the germline ends. RNA extraction and reverse transcription yielded cDNA as sequencing template. The data were produced by immunoSEQ multiplex PCR, yet TCRdb's version contains in-frame clones alone and is incomplete. Among about 200,000 clones listed, more than 55% were seen once. Sequenced input: CD8+ T cells sorted from blood. The clonotype originates from a human donor in good health. V usage is TRBV27 and J usage is TRBJ2-2; TRBD1 might be the D (6 bases). This CDR3 is CASSTGLSTGELFF. CDR3 DNA: TGTGCCAGCAGTACAGGGTTAAGCACCGGGGAGCTGTTTTTT.